This TCR beta chain emerged from a study of blood T cell repertoires in COVID-19. Across the whole study: Acute and convalescent COVID-19 specimens originated in the United States, Italy and Spain. Nucleic acid was either cDNA or gDNA, and it came from T cells, B-cell-depleted T cells, or PBMCs.

Data came from immunoSEQ multiplex PCR; TCRdb stores just in-frame clones and leaves some out. The sample consists of 60,000 to 75,000 clones, approximately 90% of them appearing once. Germline lookup yields CDR1 LNHNV and CDR2 YYDKDF (reference sequence). The V segment lost 1 base and the J segment 5 bases; nucleotides outside the gene matches: 12. This CDR3 has 17 residues. Specimen: peripheral blood. The receptor was isolated from a human donor in a cohort sampled during active COVID-19. The chain uses TRBV15 and TRBJ2-3; 7 nucleotides agree with TRBD2. The CDR3 here is CATSRGQTGRGGDTQYF. The DNA for the CDR3 is TGTGCCACCAGCAGAGGGCAGACGGGGAGGGGTGGAGATACGCAGTATTTT.